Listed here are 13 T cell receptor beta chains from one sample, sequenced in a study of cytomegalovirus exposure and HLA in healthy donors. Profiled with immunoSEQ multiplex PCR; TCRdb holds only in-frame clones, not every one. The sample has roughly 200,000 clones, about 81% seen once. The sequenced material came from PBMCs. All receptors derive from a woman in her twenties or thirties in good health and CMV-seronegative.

The CDR3 protein is CAWSVRLGRDFEKLFF. The CDR3 DNA reads TGTGCCTGGAGTGTACGTCTGGGCAGGGATTTTGAAAAACTGTTTTTT. This chain connects TRBV30 to TRBJ1-4, with a weak D call TRBD1 (5 bases). CDR3 length: 16 amino acids. V was shortened by 0 bases and J by 7 bases, with 18 bases between the two germline ends. CDR1 GTSNPN and CDR2 SVGIG come from the germline V gene (reference sequence). Together with reference TRBV30 and TRBJ1-4, the CDR3 gives the full variable domain: SQTIHQWPATLVQPVGSPLSLECTVEGTSNPNLYWYRQAAGRGLQLLFYSVGIGQISSEVPQNLSASRPQDRQFILSSKKLLLSDSGFYLCAWSVRLGRDFEKLFFGSGTQLSVL.

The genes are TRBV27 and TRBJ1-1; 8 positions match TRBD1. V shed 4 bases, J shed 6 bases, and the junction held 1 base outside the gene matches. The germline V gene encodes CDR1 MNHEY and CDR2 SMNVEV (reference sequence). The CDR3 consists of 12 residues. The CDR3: CASSSQGAEAFF. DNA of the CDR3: TGTGCCAGCAGTTCACAGGGGGCTGAAGCTTTCTTT.

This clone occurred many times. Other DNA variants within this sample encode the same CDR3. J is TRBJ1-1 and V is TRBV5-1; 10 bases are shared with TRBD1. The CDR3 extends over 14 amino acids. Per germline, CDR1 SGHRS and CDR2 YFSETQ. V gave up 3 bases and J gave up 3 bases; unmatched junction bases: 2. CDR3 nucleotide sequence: TGCGCCAGCAGCTGGGACAGGGGAGACACTGAAGCTTTCTTT. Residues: CASSWDRGDTEAFF.

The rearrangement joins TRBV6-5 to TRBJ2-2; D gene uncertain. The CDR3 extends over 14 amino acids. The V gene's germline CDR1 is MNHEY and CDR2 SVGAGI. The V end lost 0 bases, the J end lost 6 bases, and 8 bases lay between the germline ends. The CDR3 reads CASSYSIGSGELFF. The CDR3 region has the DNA TGTGCCAGCAGTTACTCGATCGGTTCCGGGGAGCTGTTTTTT.

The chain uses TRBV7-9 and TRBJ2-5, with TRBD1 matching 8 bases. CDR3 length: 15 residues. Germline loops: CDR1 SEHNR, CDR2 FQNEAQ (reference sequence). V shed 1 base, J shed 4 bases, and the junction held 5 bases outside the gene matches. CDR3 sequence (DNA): TGTGCCAGCAGCTTAGTGGCAGGGGGCGCAGAGACCCAGTACTTC. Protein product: CASSLVAGGAETQYF. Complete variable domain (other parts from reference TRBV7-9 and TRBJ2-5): DTGVSQNPRHKITKRGQNVTFRCDPISEHNRLYWYRQTLGQGPEFLTYFQNEAQLEKSRLLSDRFSAERPKGSFSTLEIQRTEQGDSAMYLCASSLVAGGAETQYFGPGTRLLVL.

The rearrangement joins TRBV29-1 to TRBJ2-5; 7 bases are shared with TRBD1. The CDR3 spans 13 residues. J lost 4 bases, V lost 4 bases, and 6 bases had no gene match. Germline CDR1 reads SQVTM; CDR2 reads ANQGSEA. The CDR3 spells CSVVGYRGETQYF. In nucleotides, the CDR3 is TGCAGCGTTGTAGGATACAGGGGAGAGACCCAGTACTTC.

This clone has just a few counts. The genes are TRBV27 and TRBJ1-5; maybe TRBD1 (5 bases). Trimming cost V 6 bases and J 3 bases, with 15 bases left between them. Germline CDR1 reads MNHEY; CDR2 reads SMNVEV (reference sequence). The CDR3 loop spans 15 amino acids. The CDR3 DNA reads TGTGCCAGCAGCTCCGGCGGGGCAGTCAATCAGCCCCAGCATTTT. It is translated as CASSSGGAVNQPQHF.

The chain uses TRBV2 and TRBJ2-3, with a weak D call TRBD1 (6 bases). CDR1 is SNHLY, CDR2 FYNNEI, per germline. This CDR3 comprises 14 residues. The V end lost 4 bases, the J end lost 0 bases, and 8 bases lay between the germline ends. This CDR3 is CASSGQGSTDTQYF. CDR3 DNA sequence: TGTGCCAGCAGTGGGCAGGGGAGCACAGATACGCAGTATTTT.

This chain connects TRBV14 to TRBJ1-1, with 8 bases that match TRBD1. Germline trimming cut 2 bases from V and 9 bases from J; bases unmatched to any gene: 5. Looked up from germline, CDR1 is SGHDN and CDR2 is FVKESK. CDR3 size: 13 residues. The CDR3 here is CASSQWGQDKAFF. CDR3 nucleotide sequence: TGTGCCAGCAGCCAATGGGGACAGGATAAAGCTTTCTTT.

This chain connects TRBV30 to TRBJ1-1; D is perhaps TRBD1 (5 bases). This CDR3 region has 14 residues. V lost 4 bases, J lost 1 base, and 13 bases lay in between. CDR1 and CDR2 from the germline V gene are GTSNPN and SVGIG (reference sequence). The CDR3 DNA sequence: TGTGCCTGGAACCTGTTTGGGGCGAACACTGAAGCTTTCTTT. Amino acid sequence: CAWNLFGANTEAFF.

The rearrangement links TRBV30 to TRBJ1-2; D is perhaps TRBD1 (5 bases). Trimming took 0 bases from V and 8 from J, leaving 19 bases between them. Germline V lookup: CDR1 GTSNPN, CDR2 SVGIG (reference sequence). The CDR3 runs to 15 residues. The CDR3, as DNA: TGTGCCTGGAGTGTAAAGGGGCCTAGCGGTCGGGGCTACACCTTC. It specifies CAWSVKGPSGRGYTF. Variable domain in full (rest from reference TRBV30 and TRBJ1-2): SQTIHQWPATLVQPVGSPLSLECTVEGTSNPNLYWYRQAAGRGLQLLFYSVGIGQISSEVPQNLSASRPQDRQFILSSKKLLLSDSGFYLCAWSVKGPSGRGYTFGSGTRLTVV.

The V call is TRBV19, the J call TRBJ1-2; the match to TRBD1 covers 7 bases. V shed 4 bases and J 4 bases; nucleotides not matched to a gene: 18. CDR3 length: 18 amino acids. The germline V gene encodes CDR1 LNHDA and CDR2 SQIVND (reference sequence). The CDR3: CASSRGTGVSPTTYGYTF. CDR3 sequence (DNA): TGTGCCAGTAGTAGAGGAACAGGGGTTTCCCCCACTACCTATGGCTACACCTTC.

In DNA, the CDR3 is TGCGCCAGCTCCGAGACTAGCGGGACAATCTACGAGCAGTACTTC. Residues: CASSETSGTIYEQYF. The chain is built from TRBV5-1 and TRBJ2-7; 11 positions agree with TRBD2. Germline assignment: CDR1 SGHRS and CDR2 YFSETQ. The CDR3 has 15 residues. The trim removed 7 bases at V and 3 bases at J, leaving 9 bases unmatched.